Sequencing of this T cell receptor (beta chain) was carried out in a study of cytomegalovirus exposure and HLA in healthy donors. Notes on the study in general: About 90% or about 30% of the time was how often most TCR beta V segments were productive, according to an earlier analysis. A later analysis appeared to link common viral pathogens to several of the most significant clusters.

This clone was picked up a small number of times. Its antigen is unidentified. The trim removed 4 bases at V and 8 bases at J, leaving 5 bases unmatched. The CDR3 runs to 14 residues. The germline gives CDR1 SGHNT, CDR2 YYREEE (reference sequence). PCR primers comprised 60 Vbeta and 13 Jbeta primers. Repertoires were generated with immunoSEQ multiplex PCR, while TCRdb's copy carries only in-frame clones and drops some. The sample has some 150,000 clones; 82% are singletons. The V gene is TRBV5-4, the J gene TRBJ1-4; 10 bases line up with TRBD1. The TCR was taken from a woman in her 50s in good health and CMV-seropositive. Sequenced sample: PBMCs. The CDR3 sequence is CASSGTGAQEKLFF. The CDR3 DNA sequence: TGTGCCAGCAGCGGGACAGGGGCTCAGGAAAAACTGTTTTTT.